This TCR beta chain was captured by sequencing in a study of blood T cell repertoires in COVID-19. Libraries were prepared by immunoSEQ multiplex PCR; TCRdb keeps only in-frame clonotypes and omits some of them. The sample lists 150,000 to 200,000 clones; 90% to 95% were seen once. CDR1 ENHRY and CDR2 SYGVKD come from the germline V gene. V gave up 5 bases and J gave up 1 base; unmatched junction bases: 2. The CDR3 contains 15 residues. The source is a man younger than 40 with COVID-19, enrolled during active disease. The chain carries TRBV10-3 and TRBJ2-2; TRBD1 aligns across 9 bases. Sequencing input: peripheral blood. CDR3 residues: CAISPGQGNTGELFF. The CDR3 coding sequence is TGTGCCATCAGTCCGGGACAGGGGAACACCGGGGAGCTGTTTTTT.